One TCR beta chain is described in this entry. The data were produced by immunoSEQ multiplex PCR, yet TCRdb's version contains in-frame clones alone and is incomplete. Here the sample spans approximately 82,000 clones, around 89% being singletons. The sample originates from a study of blood T cell repertoires in COVID-19. Germline values: CDR1 GTSNPN, CDR2 SVGIG (reference sequence). The trim removed 2 bases at V and 14 bases at J, leaving 17 bases unmatched. CDR3 length: 14 residues. The sample comprised PBMCs or T cells enriched from blood (not recorded which). This clonotype was obtained from a woman in her forties or fifties with acute COVID-19. The chain uses TRBV30 and TRBJ1-2, with 7 bases aligning to TRBD1. This CDR3 reads CAWSRDRRQTGWTF. CDR3 bases: TGTGCCTGGAGTCGGGACAGACGGCAAACTGGCTGGACCTTC.